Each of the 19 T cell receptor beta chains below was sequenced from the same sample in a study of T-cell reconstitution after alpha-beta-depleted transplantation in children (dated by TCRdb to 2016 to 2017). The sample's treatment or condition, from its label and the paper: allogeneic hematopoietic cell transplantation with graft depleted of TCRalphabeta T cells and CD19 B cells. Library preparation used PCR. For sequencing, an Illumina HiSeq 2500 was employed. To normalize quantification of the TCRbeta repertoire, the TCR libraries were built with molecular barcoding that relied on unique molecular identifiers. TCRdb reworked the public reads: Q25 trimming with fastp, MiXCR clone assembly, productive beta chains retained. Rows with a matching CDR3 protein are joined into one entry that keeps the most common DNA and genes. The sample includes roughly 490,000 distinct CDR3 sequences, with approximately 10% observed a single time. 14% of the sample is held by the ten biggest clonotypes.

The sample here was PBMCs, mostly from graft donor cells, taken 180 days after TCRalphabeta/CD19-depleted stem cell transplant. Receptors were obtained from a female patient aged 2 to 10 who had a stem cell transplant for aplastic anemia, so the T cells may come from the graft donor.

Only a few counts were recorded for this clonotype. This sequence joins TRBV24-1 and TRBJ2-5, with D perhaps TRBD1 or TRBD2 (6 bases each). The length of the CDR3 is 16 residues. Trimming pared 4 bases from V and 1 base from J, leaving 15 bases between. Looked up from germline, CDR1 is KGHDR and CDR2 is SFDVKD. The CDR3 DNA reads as TGTGCCACCAGTGAAATCGGGGGCCACCGCCAAGAGACCCAGTACTTC. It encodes CATSEIGGHRQETQYF.

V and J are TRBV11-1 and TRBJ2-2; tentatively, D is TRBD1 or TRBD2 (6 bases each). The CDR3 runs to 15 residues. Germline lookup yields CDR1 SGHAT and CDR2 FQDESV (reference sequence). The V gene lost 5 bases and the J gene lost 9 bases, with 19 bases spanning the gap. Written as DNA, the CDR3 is TGTGCCAGCAGCATAGGGGGACGGGAGACCCGGGAGCTGTTTTTT. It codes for CASSIGGRETRELFF.

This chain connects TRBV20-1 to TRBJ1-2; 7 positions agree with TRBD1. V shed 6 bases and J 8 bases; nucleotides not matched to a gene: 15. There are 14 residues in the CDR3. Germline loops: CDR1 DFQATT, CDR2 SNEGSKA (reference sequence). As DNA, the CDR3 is TGCAGTGCGGGAAGGACAGGAATGTCGGAAGGCTACACCTTC. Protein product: CSAGRTGMSEGYTF.

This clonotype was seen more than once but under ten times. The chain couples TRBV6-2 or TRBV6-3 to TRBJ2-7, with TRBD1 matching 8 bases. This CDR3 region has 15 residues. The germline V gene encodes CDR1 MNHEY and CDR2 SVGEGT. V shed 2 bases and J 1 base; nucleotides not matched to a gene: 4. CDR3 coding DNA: TGTGCCAGCAGTTACACCCGGACAGGGTCCTACGAGCAGTACGTC. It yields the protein CASSYTRTGSYEQYV.

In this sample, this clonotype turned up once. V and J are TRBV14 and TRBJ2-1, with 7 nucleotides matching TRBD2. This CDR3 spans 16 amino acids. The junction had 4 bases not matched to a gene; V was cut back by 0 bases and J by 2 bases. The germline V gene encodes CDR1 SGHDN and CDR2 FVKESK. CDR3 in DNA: TGTGCCAGCAGCCAAGATTTCAGCGGGGCCTACAATGAGCAGTTCTTC. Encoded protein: CASSQDFSGAYNEQFF.

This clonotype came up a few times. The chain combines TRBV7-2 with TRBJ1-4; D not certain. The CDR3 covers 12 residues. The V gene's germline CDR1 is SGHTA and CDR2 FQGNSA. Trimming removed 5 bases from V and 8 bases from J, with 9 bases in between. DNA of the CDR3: TGTGCCAGCAGCCCCGCACCAGAAAAACTGTTTTTT. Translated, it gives CASSPAPEKLFF.

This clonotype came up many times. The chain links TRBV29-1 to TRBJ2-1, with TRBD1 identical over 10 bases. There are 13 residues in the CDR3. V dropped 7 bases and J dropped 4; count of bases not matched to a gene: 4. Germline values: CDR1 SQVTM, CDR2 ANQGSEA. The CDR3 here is CSGRQGAYNEQFF. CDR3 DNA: TGCAGCGGGAGACAGGGGGCTTACAATGAGCAGTTCTTC.

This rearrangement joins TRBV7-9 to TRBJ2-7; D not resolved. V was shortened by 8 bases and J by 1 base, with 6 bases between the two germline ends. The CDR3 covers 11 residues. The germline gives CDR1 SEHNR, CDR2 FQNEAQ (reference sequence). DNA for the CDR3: TGTGCCAGCTCGGAATCCTACGAGCAGTACGTC. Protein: CASSESYEQYV.

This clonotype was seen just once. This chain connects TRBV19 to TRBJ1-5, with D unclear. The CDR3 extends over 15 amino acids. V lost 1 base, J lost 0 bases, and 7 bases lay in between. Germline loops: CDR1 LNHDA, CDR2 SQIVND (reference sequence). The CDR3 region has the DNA TGTGCCAGTAGTATAGGCCTGAATAGCAATCAGCCCCAGCATTTT. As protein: CASSIGLNSNQPQHF.

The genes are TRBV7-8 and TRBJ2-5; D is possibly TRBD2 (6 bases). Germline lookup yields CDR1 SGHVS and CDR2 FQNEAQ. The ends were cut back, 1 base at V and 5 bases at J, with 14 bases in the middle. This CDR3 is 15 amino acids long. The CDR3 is CASSLVAERWETQYF. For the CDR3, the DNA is TGTGCCAGCAGCTTAGTAGCGGAACGGTGGGAGACCCAGTACTTC.

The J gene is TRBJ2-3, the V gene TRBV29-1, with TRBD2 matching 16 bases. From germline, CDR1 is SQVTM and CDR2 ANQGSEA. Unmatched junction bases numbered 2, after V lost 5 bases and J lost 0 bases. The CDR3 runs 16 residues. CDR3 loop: CSVWGLAGGSTDTQYF. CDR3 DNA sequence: TGCAGCGTTTGGGGACTAGCGGGGGGGAGCACAGATACGCAGTATTTT.

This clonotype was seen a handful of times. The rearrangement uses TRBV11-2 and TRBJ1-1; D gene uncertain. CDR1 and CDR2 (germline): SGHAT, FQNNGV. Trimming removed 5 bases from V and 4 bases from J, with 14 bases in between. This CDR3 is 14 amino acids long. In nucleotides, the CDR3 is TGTGCCAGCAGCGAGGCAAGCTCCCGCACTGAAGCTTTCTTT. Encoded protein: CASSEASSRTEAFF. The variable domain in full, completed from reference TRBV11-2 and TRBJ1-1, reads EAGVAQSPRYKIIEKRQSVAFWCNPISGHATLYWYQQILGQGPKLLIQFQNNGVVDDSQLPKDRFSAERLKGVDSTLKIQPAKLEDSAVYLCASSEASSRTEAFFGQGTRLTVV.

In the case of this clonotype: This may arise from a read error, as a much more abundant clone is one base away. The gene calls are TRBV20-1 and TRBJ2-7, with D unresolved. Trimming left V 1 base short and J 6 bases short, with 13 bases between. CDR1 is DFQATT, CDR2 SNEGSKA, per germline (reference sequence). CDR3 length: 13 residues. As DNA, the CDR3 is TGCAGTGCTAGAGCCCGTTGTACCTGCGAGCAGTACGTC. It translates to CSARARCTCEQYV.

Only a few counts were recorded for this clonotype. CDR3 sequence reads: CASHQADGLNEQFF. The DNA of the CDR3 is TGTGCCAGCCACCAGGCCGACGGCCTCAATGAGCAGTTCTTC. This rearrangement joins TRBV28 to TRBJ2-1, with D unresolved. The CDR3 spans 14 residues. Germline CDR1 and CDR2: MDHEN and SYDVKM. The V end was cut by 8 bases, the J end by 6 bases, with 17 bases between.

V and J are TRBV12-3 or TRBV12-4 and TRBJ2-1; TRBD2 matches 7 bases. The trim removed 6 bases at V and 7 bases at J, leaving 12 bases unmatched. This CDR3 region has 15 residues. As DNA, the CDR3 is TGTGCCAGCAGCCTAATTGGGGGGGGGTTGAATGAGCAGTTCTTC. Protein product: CASSLIGGGLNEQFF.

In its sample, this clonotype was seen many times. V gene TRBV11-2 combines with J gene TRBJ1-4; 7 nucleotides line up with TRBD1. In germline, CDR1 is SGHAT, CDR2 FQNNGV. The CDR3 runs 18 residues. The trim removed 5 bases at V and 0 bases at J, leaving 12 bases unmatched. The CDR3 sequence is CASSPHRDSTATNEKLFF. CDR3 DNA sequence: TGTGCCAGCAGCCCACACCGGGACAGTACCGCAACTAATGAAAAACTGTTTTTT.

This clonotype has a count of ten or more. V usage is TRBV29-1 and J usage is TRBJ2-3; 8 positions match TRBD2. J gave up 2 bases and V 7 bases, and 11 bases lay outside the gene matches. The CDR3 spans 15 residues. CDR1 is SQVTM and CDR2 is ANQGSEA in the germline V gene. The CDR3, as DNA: TGCAGCGCTTCATATCGGGAGGGCCTCACAGATACGCAGTATTTT. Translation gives CSASYREGLTDTQYF.

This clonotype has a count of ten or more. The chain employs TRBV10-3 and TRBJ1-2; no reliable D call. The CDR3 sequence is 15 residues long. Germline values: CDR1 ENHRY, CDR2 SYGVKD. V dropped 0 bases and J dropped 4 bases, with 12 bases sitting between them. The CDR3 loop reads CAISESDLLGYGYTF. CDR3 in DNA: TGTGCCATCAGTGAGTCGGACTTATTGGGCTATGGCTACACCTTC.

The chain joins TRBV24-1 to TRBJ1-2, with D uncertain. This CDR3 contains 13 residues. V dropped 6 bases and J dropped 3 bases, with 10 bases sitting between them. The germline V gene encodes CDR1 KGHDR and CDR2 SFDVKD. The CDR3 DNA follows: TGTGCCACCAGTCCCGGCCATGACTATGGCTACACCTTC. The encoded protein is CATSPGHDYGYTF.